The present TCR beta chain was sequenced within a study of T cell changes during pregnancy in multiple sclerosis. This clone showed up just once. Assay used: immunoSEQ multiplex PCR; TCRdb lists only in-frame clones, some missing. This sample has 60,000 to 75,000 clones; roughly 92% occur once, and the top ten carry 2%. The input for sequencing was peripheral blood, taken in the second trimester of pregnancy. This TCR was recovered from a female donor with multiple sclerosis, enrolled in a pregnancy study.

CDR3 nucleotides: TGTGCCAGCAGTTTCCCGGGGCGGGGTGGCTACACCTTC. Encoded protein: CASSFPGRGGYTF. The gene calls are TRBV28 and TRBJ1-2; possible D gene TRBD1, 5 bases. Germline V gene lookup returns CDR1 MDHEN and CDR2 SYDVKM. V gave up 3 bases and J gave up 7 bases, with 12 bases separating them. This CDR3 is 13 amino acids long.